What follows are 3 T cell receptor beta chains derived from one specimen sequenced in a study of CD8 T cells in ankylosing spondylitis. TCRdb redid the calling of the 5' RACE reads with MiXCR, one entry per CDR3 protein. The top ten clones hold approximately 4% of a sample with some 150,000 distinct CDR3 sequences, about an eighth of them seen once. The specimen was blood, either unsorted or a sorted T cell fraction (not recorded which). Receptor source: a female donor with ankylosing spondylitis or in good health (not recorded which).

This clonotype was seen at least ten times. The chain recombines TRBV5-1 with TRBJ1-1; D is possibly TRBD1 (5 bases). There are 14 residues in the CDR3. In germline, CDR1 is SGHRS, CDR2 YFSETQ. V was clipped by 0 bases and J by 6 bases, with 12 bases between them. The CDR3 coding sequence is TGCGCCAGCAGCTTGGGGTCAGGGAAGTCTGAAGCTTTCTTT. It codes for CASSLGSGKSEAFF.

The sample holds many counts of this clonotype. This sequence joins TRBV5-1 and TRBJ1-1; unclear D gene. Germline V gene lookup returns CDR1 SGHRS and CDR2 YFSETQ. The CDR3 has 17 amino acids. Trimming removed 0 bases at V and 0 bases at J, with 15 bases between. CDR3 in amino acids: CASSLGYGVGLNTEAFF. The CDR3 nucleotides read TGCGCCAGCAGCTTGGGTTACGGGGTAGGGCTGAACACTGAAGCTTTCTTT.

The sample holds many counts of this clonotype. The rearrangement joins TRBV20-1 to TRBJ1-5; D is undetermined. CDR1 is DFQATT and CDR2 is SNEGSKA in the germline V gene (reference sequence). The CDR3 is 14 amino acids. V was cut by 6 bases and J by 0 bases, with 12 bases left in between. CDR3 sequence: CSATADYSNQPQHF. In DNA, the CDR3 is TGCAGTGCGACGGCGGATTATAGCAATCAGCCCCAGCATTTT.